The sequence of this TCR beta chain was determined in a study of blood T cell repertoires in COVID-19. The table came from immunoSEQ multiplex PCR; TCRdb's copy has only in-frame clones and leaves some out. Here the sample spans some 360,000 clones, roughly 90% being singletons. V lost 0 bases, J lost 4 bases, and 12 bases lay in between. This CDR3 is 15 amino acids long. Germline V gene data show CDR1 as MNHEY and CDR2 as SMNVEV (reference sequence). The chain combines TRBV27 with TRBJ1-2; D might be TRBD1 (6 bases). The TCR sequence derives from a woman in her 30s who had been exposed to COVID-19. Sample: PBMCs or T cells enriched from blood (not recorded which). CDR3 sequence (DNA): TGTGCCAGCAGTTTATCAAACAGGGCCTTCTATGGCTACACCTTC. Translating gives CASSLSNRAFYGYTF.